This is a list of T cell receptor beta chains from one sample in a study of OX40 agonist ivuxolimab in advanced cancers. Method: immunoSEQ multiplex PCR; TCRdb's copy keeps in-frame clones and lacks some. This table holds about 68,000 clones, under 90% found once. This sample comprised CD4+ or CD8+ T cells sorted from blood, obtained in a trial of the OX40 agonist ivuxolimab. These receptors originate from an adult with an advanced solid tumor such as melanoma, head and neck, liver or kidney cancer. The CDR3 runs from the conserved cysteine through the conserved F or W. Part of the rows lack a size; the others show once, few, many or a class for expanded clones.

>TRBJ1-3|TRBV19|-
CATRRQGDGNTIYF
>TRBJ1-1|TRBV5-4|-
CASSFSTGPWNTEAFF
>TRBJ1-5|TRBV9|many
CASSVAGDNQPQHF
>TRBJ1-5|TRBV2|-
CASSEARADYQPQHF
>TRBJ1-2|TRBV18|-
CASSRDSGGYGYTF
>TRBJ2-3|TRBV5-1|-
CASSLTGVSADTQYF
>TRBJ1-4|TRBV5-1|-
CASRLMPWTSNEKLFF
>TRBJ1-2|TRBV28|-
CASSLGVPGLYGYTF
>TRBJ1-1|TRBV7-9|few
CASFQGRGNTEAFF
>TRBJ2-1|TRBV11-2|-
CASSLGPSGHYNEQFF
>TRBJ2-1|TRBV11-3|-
CASSRGTDNEQFF
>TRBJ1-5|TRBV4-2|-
CASSQGGEYSNQPQHF
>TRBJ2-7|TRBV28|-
CASSSTGTDTYEQYF
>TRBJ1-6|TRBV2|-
CASSGGSGISPLHF
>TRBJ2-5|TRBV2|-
CASTTSGETQYF
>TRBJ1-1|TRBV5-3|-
CARSLGAKPTSTEAFF
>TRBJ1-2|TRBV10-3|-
CAISDPGQGVYGYTF
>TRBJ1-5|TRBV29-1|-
CSVLEGVNQPQHF
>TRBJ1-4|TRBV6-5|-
CASSYNRRGNEKLFF
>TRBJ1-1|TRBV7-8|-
CASSLAAGANTEAFF
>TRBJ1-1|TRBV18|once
CASSTGSTEAFF
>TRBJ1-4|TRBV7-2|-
CASSRGANEKLFF
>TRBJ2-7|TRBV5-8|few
CASSFRDSRSSYEQYF
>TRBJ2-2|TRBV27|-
CASSLYPRVSNTGELFF
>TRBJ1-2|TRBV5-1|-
CASSLEGQGPHGYTF
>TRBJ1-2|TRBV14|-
CASSPLGPGGYTF
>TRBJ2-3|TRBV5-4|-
CASSPSGRPRTDTQYF
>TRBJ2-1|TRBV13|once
CASSLPGEQFF
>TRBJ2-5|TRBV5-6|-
CASSLLAGLKTQYF
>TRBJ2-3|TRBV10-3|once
CAISESETTDTQYF
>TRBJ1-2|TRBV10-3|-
CAISESARTDGAYGYTF
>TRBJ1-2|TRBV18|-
CASSPNLGTGLTGYGYTF
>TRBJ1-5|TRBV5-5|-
CASSLSMSQPQHF
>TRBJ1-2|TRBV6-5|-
CASSRDSAGRGYTF
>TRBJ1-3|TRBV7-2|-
CASSLAAYSSSGNTIYF
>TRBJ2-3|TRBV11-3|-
CASSPDAGGTDTQYF
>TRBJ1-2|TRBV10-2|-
CASSEDGYYGYTF
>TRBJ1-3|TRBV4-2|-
CASSQDGTEGNTIYF
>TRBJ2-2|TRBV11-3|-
CASSPRQGPNTGELFF
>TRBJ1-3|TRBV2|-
CASSGPTGLSGNTIYF
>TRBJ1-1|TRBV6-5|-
CASSSRDSGVTEAFF
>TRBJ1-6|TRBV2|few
CASSYKQGAVSPLHF
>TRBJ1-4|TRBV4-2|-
CASSQGTGYEKLFF
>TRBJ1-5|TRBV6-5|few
CASSSTSYSNQPQHF
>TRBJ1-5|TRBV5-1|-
CASSLDPHPGSNQPQHF
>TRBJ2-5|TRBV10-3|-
CAISEPTQETQYF
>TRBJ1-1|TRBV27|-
CASKRGRVNTEAFF
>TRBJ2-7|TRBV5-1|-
CASSLAGADEQYF
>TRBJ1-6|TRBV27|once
CASSLGGGLYSPLHF
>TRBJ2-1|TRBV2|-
CASSEEGDYNEQFF
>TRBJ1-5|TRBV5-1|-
CASSLGGATHQPQHF
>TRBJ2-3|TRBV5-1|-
CASSPGYSTDTQYF
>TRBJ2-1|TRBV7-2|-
CASSPRQGNNEQFF